This T cell receptor beta chain appears in the sequencing data of a study of blood T cell repertoires in COVID-19. The V end was cut by 1 base, the J end by 3 bases, with 12 bases between. The CDR3 loop spans 15 amino acids. Germline values: CDR1 SGHNT, CDR2 YENEEA. Generated by immunoSEQ multiplex PCR, the TCRdb table keeps only in-frame clones and is missing some. The sample consists of about 340,000 clones, 87% of them appearing once. The chain recombines TRBV11-3 with TRBJ1-1, with D perhaps matching TRBD1 (6 bases). The clonotype originates from a woman aged 50 to 65 with COVID-19, enrolled during active disease. The sample comprised peripheral blood. CDR3 sequence reads: CASSLVQGRDTEAFF. Written as DNA, the CDR3 is TGTGCCAGCAGCTTAGTTCAGGGGCGAGACACTGAAGCTTTCTTT.